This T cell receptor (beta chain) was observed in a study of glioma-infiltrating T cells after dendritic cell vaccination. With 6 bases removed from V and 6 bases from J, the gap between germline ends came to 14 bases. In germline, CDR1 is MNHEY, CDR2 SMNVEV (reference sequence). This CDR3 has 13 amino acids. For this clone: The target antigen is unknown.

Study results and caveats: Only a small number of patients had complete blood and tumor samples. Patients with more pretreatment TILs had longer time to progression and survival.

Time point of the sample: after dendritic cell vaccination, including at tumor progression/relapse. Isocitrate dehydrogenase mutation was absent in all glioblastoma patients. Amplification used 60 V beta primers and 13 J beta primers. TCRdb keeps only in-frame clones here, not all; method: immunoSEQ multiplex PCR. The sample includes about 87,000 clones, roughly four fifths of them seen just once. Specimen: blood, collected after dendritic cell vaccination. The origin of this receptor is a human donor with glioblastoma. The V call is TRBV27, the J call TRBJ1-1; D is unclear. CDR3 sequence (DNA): TGTGCCAGCAGATTCTCAGCGGTGCCTGAAGCTTTCTTT. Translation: CASRFSAVPEAFF.